This TCR beta chain was sequenced for a study of T-cell reconstitution after alpha-beta-depleted transplantation in children. Preparation of the TCRbeta library involved a method that used unique molecular identifiers. One entry per CDR3 protein, called by TCRdb with MiXCR from the PCR reads. The sample includes about 360,000 distinct CDR3 sequences, 13% seen only once; the top ten take around 4.5%. The sequenced sample was PBMCs, obtained from the stem cell graft. This TCR came from a human donor who donated a stem cell graft to a child with Fanconi anemia.

The chain's CDR3 is CSATRPYSNQPQHF. CDR3 DNA: TGCAGTGCTACCAGGCCTTATAGCAATCAGCCCCAGCATTTT. V is TRBV20-1 and J is TRBJ1-5; D is unresolved. The CDR3 spans 14 residues. CDR1 and CDR2 from the germline V gene are DFQATT and SNEGSKA (reference sequence). Deletions cut 4 bases from V and 0 bases from J, with 10 bases between.